These 6 T cell receptor beta chains were sequenced from one sample in a study of cytomegalovirus exposure and HLA in healthy donors. Amplification used 60 Vbeta primers and 13 Jbeta primers. Clones were sequenced by immunoSEQ multiplex PCR, and TCRdb holds only the in-frame ones, with some missing. The sample contains about 140,000 clones, 80% of which appear only once. Sequenced input: PBMCs. These receptors came from a female donor in good health and CMV-seronegative.

The genes are TRBV18 and TRBJ2-5; a possible D gene is TRBD2 (5 bases). Per the germline V gene, CDR1 is KGHSH and CDR2 is LQKENI. This CDR3 comprises 15 residues. Deletions cut 2 bases from V and 2 bases from J, with 12 bases between. The DNA of the CDR3 is TGTGCCAGCTCACCAGGGATTAGCGTTCAAGAGACCCAGTACTTC. It is translated as CASSPGISVQETQYF.

The rearrangement uses TRBV4-1 and TRBJ2-7; TRBD2 matches at 8 bases. The CDR3 extends over 18 amino acids. The V gene end was trimmed by 0 bases and the J gene end by 3 bases; junction bases not matched to a gene: 13. CDR1 MGHRA and CDR2 YSYEKL come from the germline V gene. The CDR3 nucleotides are TGCGCCAGCAGCCAAGATTTTAGGGATAGCGGGGCTCGCTACGAGCAGTACTTC. Its translation: CASSQDFRDSGARYEQYF.

A note on this clone: Distinct nucleotide sequences in the sample also encode this CDR3. The genes are TRBV28 and TRBJ2-7; 7 positions agree with TRBD1. V was pared by 3 bases and J by 4 bases, with 3 bases of the junction left unmatched. CDR3 size: 13 residues. CDR1 is MDHEN and CDR2 is SYDVKM in the germline V gene. The CDR3 DNA sequence: TGTGCCAGCAGTTTGGCAGGGGGTTACGAGCAGTACTTC. Protein sequence: CASSLAGGYEQYF.

This chain links TRBV2 with TRBJ1-4; 10 bases match TRBD1. The CDR3 totals 13 residues. V shed 8 bases and J 5 bases; nucleotides not matched to a gene: 2. Germline CDR1 and CDR2: SNHLY and FYNNEI. The CDR3 spells CASRDRGNEKLFF. For the CDR3, the DNA is TGTGCCAGCCGGGACAGGGGCAATGAAAAACTGTTTTTT.

The chain joins TRBV27 to TRBJ2-1; D is possibly TRBD2 (5 bases). The CDR3 consists of 13 residues. Trimming took 5 bases from V and 5 from J, leaving 10 bases between them. Germline lookup yields CDR1 MNHEY and CDR2 SMNVEV (reference sequence). The CDR3 protein is CASSPGEHNEQFF. As DNA, the CDR3 is TGTGCCAGCAGTCCCGGGGAACACAATGAGCAGTTCTTC.

In the case of this clone: This could be a read error, since a much larger clone is one nucleotide away. This chain uses TRBV30 with TRBJ2-5; D uncertain. V was shortened by 8 bases and J by 7 bases, with 14 bases between the two germline ends. The CDR3 spans 11 residues. Per germline, CDR1 GTSNPN and CDR2 SVGIG (reference sequence). DNA of the CDR3: TGTGCCCGTCCTCACGGCGGGACCCAGTACTTC. Translation: CARPHGGTQYF.